Below, 27 T cell receptor beta chains from the same sample are listed, as sequenced in a study of CD8 T cells in Susac syndrome. Random hexamers were used to reverse transcribe the RNA input (about 0.45 to 1 ug). Each CDR3 protein gets one entry after TCRdb re-called the immunoSEQ multiplex PCR reads with MiXCR. The table lists 100,000 to 150,000 distinct CDR3 sequences, approximately 95% of them singletons. The material sequenced was CD8+ T cells from PBMCs. The receptor source for this set is a human donor with multiple sclerosis.

The rearrangement joins TRBV6-5 to TRBJ1-6; D may be TRBD1 (6 bases). This CDR3 is built from 16 residues. V shed 0 bases and J shed 7 bases, with 13 bases lying between them. Germline CDR1 and CDR2: MNHEY and SVGAGI. Here the CDR3 DNA reads TGTGCCAGCAGTTACTCTTGGCAGGGGATGAATTCACCCCTCCACTTT. Translation: CASSYSWQGMNSPLHF.

This chain connects TRBV5-6 to TRBJ1-6; a weak D match, TRBD1 (5 bases). The CDR3 is made up of 15 amino acids. V lost 4 bases, J lost 7 bases, and 15 bases lay in between. Germline CDR1 reads SGHDT; CDR2 reads YYEEEE. The CDR3 nucleotides are TGTGCCAGCAGCCCGACGGTGGGGGTAAATTCACCCCTCCACTTT. This encodes CASSPTVGVNSPLHF.

The rearrangement uses TRBV6-2 or TRBV6-3 and TRBJ1-5; a weak D match, TRBD1 (5 bases). This CDR3 has 15 amino acids. The V and J ends lost 0 bases and 0 bases respectively, with 6 bases between them. Germline-derived CDR1 and CDR2 are MNHEY and SVGEGT. In DNA, the CDR3 is TGTGCCAGCAGTTACTCGACAGCTAGCAATCAGCCCCAGCATTTT. It is translated as CASSYSTASNQPQHF.

Only one count was recorded for this clonotype. This chain links TRBV4-1 with TRBJ2-5; 7 bases line up with TRBD2. CDR1 MGHRA and CDR2 YSYEKL come from the germline V gene. This CDR3 comprises 16 residues. V dropped 4 bases and J dropped 2; count of bases not matched to a gene: 10. The CDR3 loop reads CASSPAGANIQETQYF. In DNA, the CDR3 is TGCGCCAGCAGCCCCGCGGGAGCTAATATACAAGAGACCCAGTACTTC.

The chain combines TRBV2 with TRBJ2-7; 8 positions match TRBD2. The trim removed 3 bases at V and 2 bases at J, leaving 6 bases unmatched. Germline CDR1 SNHLY, CDR2 FYNNEI. The CDR3 spans 15 residues. In nucleotides, the CDR3 is TGTGCCAGCAGTGACTTGGCGGGGGGCACCTACGAGCAGTACGTC. It specifies CASSDLAGGTYEQYV.

The V gene is TRBV13, the J gene TRBJ2-1, with 7 bases lining up with TRBD1. The CDR3 contains 13 residues. The V segment lost 6 bases and the J segment 6 bases; nucleotides outside the gene matches: 5. Per the germline V gene, CDR1 is PRHDT and CDR2 is FYEKMQ (reference sequence). CDR3 sequence reads: CASRGDSSNEQFF. In DNA, the CDR3 is TGTGCCAGCAGGGGGGACAGTAGCAATGAGCAGTTCTTC.

The genes are TRBV6-1 and TRBJ2-5; TRBD2 aligns across 11 bases. V lost 4 bases and J lost 5; bases outside the gene matches: 12. Germline-derived CDR1 and CDR2 are MNHNS and SASEGT. CDR3 length: 17 amino acids. In DNA form, the CDR3 reads TGTGCCAGCAGTGGTCCACTAGCGGGAGACTTTTGGGAGACCCAGTACTTC. Translating gives CASSGPLAGDFWETQYF.

J is TRBJ1-2 and V is TRBV6-4, with D possibly matching TRBD1 (6 bases). The CDR3 has 15 amino acids. V was shortened by 2 bases and J by 0 bases, with 10 bases between the two germline ends. The germline V gene has CDR1 MRHNA and CDR2 SNTAGT. CDR3 amino acids: CASSDVAGANYGYTF. The CDR3 nucleotides read TGTGCCAGCAGTGACGTGGCAGGGGCTAACTATGGCTACACCTTC.

The rearrangement joins TRBV7-9 to TRBJ2-1; D tentatively reads TRBD1 or TRBD2 (5 bases each). V was shortened by 5 bases and J by 0 bases, with 14 bases between the two germline ends. Germline V gene data show CDR1 as SEHNR and CDR2 as FQNEAQ (reference sequence). The CDR3 is 16 amino acids. CDR3 in DNA: TGTGCCAGCAGCCCAACTAGGGGAAGCTCCTACAATGAGCAGTTCTTC. Amino acid sequence: CASSPTRGSSYNEQFF.

This clonotype was detected only once. This rearrangement joins TRBV11-2 to TRBJ1-2, with D unresolved. Germline assignment: CDR1 SGHAT and CDR2 FQNNGV. V was shortened by 1 base and J by 1 base, with 19 bases between the two germline ends. This CDR3 has 18 residues. This CDR3 reads CASSLAKGRNRINYGYTF. The DNA of the CDR3 is TGTGCCAGCAGCTTAGCTAAGGGCCGGAATAGGATTAACTATGGCTACACCTTC.

This sequence joins TRBV29-1 and TRBJ1-2; possibly TRBD1 for D (5 bases). With 6 bases removed from V and 4 bases from J, the gap between germline ends came to 9 bases. The CDR3 is 11 residues long. CDR1 SQVTM and CDR2 ANQGSEA come from the germline V gene. CDR3 residues: CSVQESYGYTF. The CDR3 nucleotides read TGCAGCGTACAGGAGTCCTATGGCTACACCTTC.

This rearrangement joins TRBV11-2 to TRBJ1-2, with a possible D match to TRBD1 (5 bases). This CDR3 has 11 amino acids. Between the trimmed V and J ends, which lost 7 bases and 7 bases, there was a span of 10 bases. The germline V gene has CDR1 SGHAT and CDR2 FQNNGV. The CDR3 protein is CASNRGVGYTF. The CDR3 bases are TGTGCCAGCAACCGGGGCGTTGGCTACACCTTC.

V and J are TRBV7-9 and TRBJ2-1, with D possibly TRBD2 on 5 matching bases. V shed 1 base and J shed 10 bases, with 11 bases lying between them. CDR1 SEHNR and CDR2 FQNEAQ come from the germline V gene (reference sequence). The CDR3 is 13 residues long. The CDR3 region is CASSLERGGEQFF. In nucleotides, the CDR3 is TGTGCCAGCAGCTTAGAACGGGGTGGGGAGCAGTTCTTC.

The chain uses TRBV19 and TRBJ1-5; no firm D call. This CDR3 has 15 amino acids. Germline-derived CDR1 and CDR2 are LNHDA and SQIVND (reference sequence). V was trimmed by 3 bases and J by 0 bases, leaving 9 bases between them. CDR3 residues: CASSIGVHSNQPQHF. The CDR3 coding sequence is TGTGCCAGTAGTATCGGGGTCCATAGCAATCAGCCCCAGCATTTT.

The chain has TRBV6-5 and TRBJ1-2; no definite D call. The germline V gene has CDR1 MNHEY and CDR2 SVGAGI. This CDR3 has 15 residues. V was clipped by 0 bases and J by 4 bases, with 12 bases between them. The chain's CDR3 is CASSYSKRLGYGYTF. The CDR3 coding sequence is TGTGCCAGCAGTTACTCAAAGCGACTGGGCTATGGCTACACCTTC.

The chain carries TRBV6-1 and TRBJ1-4; tentatively, D is TRBD1 (6 bases). The germline CDR1 and CDR2 sequences are MNHNS and SASEGT. The CDR3 has 16 residues. V lost 3 bases and J lost 3, with 14 bases in between. CDR3 in amino acids: CASSEIWGRSNEKLFF. In DNA, the CDR3 is TGTGCCAGCAGTGAGATCTGGGGGCGGTCTAATGAAAAACTGTTTTTT.

The rearrangement links TRBV29-1 to TRBJ2-7; 9 bases are a match to TRBD1. CDR3 length: 17 residues. CDR1 SQVTM and CDR2 ANQGSEA come from the germline V gene. Germline trimming cut 5 bases from V and 6 bases from J; bases unmatched to any gene: 20. The CDR3 is CSVRDRVSSRLPGEQYF. The DNA of the CDR3 is TGCAGCGTTAGGGACAGGGTCTCGTCCCGGTTGCCCGGCGAGCAGTACTTC.

The chain couples TRBV5-4 to TRBJ2-7; TRBD2 matches 9 bases. The trim removed 4 bases at V and 1 base at J, leaving 3 bases unmatched. Germline CDR1 SGHNT, CDR2 YYREEE (reference sequence). The CDR3 length is 14 residues. The CDR3 DNA reads TGTGCCAGCAGCCTAGCGGGGAAATCCTACGAGCAGTACGTC. This sequence encodes CASSLAGKSYEQYV.

The chain carries TRBV4-1 and TRBJ1-5, with TRBD1 matching 9 bases. Germline-derived CDR1 and CDR2 are MGHRA and YSYEKL. This CDR3 is 16 amino acids long. Losses at the gene ends were 4 bases for V and 3 bases for J; bases not matched to a gene: 7. CDR3 loop: CASSPQQGADNQPQHF. The CDR3 nucleotides read TGCGCCAGCAGCCCACAACAGGGGGCGGACAATCAGCCCCAGCATTTT.

DNA of the CDR3: TGTGCCAGCAGCTTTGGGAAGGGCGAACTGTTTTTT. The encoded protein is CASSFGKGELFF. The rearrangement links TRBV13 to TRBJ1-4, with D uncertain. The CDR3 totals 12 residues. The V gene lost 3 bases and the J gene lost 12 bases, with 11 bases spanning the gap. Looked up from germline, CDR1 is PRHDT and CDR2 is FYEKMQ (reference sequence).

The chain links TRBV20-1 to TRBJ1-1; D gene unclear. Trimming shortened V by 3 bases and J by 1 base, and 6 bases separated the two germline ends. The CDR3 totals 12 residues. In germline, CDR1 is DFQATT, CDR2 SNEGSKA (reference sequence). CDR3 protein: CSARVKNTEAFF. As DNA, the CDR3 is TGCAGTGCTAGGGTCAAGAACACTGAAGCTTTCTTT.

The chain links TRBV12-3 or TRBV12-4 to TRBJ2-3, with D hard to call. V lost 2 bases and J 4 bases, leaving 13 bases between the germline ends. The CDR3 contains 15 residues. The CDR3: CASSLFSSMADTQYF. The CDR3 DNA reads as TGTGCCAGCAGTTTATTTTCTAGTATGGCAGATACGCAGTATTTT.

The J gene is TRBJ1-1, the V gene TRBV5-6; 9 bases match TRBD1. The CDR3 totals 13 residues. CDR1 and CDR2 from the germline V gene are SGHDT and YYEEEE. With 4 bases clipped from V and 4 bases from J, the junction kept 2 bases outside the gene matches. This CDR3 reads CASSGTGITEAFF. CDR3 in DNA: TGTGCCAGCAGCGGGACAGGGATCACTGAAGCTTTCTTT.

The chain links TRBV4-2 to TRBJ2-3; D is unclear. The germline gives CDR1 LGHNA, CDR2 YNFKEQ. Trimming left V 1 base short and J 3 bases short, with 5 bases between. This CDR3 has 13 amino acids. The CDR3 loop reads CASSQGLTDTQYF. CDR3 coding DNA: TGTGCCAGCAGCCAAGGATTAACAGATACGCAGTATTTT.

This chain links TRBV12-3 or TRBV12-4 with TRBJ2-3, with D possibly matching TRBD2 (6 bases). This CDR3 region has 15 residues. The V end was cut by 2 bases, the J end by 4 bases, with 13 bases between. The CDR3, as DNA: TGTGCCAGCAGTTTATCCTTACTAGCTTCAGATACGCAGTATTTT. This sequence encodes CASSLSLLASDTQYF.

The chain joins TRBV14 to TRBJ1-1, with a weak D call TRBD1 (5 bases). V was pared by 1 base and J by 5 bases, with 14 bases between. This CDR3 is 15 amino acids long. Germline assignment: CDR1 SGHDN and CDR2 FVKESK. The CDR3 loop is CASSQVPGPGTEAFF. For the CDR3, the DNA is TGTGCCAGCAGCCAAGTGCCGGGGCCGGGGACTGAAGCTTTCTTT.

The chain is built from TRBV4-1 and TRBJ1-1; TRBD1 might be the D (5 bases). The CDR3 runs 16 residues. Trimming took off 2 bases at V and 5 bases at J, with 18 bases between the two ends. CDR1 and CDR2 from the germline V gene are MGHRA and YSYEKL. The CDR3 coding sequence is TGCGCCAGCAGCCAAAAGTTCGGGACCGCCGGGACTGAAGCTTTCTTT. Protein sequence: CASSQKFGTAGTEAFF.